These T cell receptor beta chains were read from a single sample in a study of blood T cell repertoires in COVID-19. Using immunoSEQ multiplex PCR, the repertoire was profiled, and TCRdb retains in-frame clones only, with some absent. The sample lists around 260,000 clones, approximately 93% seen once, with around 2.2% in the top ten. Sequences were obtained from peripheral blood. These receptors all come from a woman aged 25 to 39 with COVID-19, enrolled during active disease. Both conserved end residues are part of each CDR3. The D gene is left open where the match is weak. Clone size, where shown, is once, few, many, or a class for clones that have expanded.

TRBJ2-7	TRBD1	TRBV7-9	once	CASSLELGGVSEQYF	TGTGCCAGCAGCTTAGAATTAGGGGGCGTCTCCGAGCAGTACTTC
TRBJ2-2	.	TRBV18	.	CASSLAPANTGELFF	TGTGCCAGCTCACTAGCGCCAGCGAACACCGGGGAGCTGTTTTTT
TRBJ2-7	.	TRBV5-1	.	CASSFSRVSYEQYF	TGCGCCAGCAGCTTTTCCAGGGTATCCTACGAGCAGTACTTC
TRBJ1-1	.	TRBV29-1	.	CSVEETPGATEAFF	TGCAGCGTTGAAGAAACTCCAGGGGCCACTGAAGCTTTCTTT
TRBJ2-1	.	TRBV5-4	once	CASSFRLETEQFF	TGTGCCAGCAGCTTCCGATTGGAGACTGAGCAGTTCTTC
TRBJ2-2	.	TRBV5-5	.	CATGRQGSGELFF	TGTGCCACCGGGAGACAGGGATCGGGGGAGCTGTTTTTT
TRBJ2-3	.	TRBV11-2	.	CASSPSGTYTDTQYF	TGTGCCAGCAGCCCATCCGGGACATACACAGATACGCAGTATTTT
TRBJ2-7	TRBD2	TRBV5-5	.	CASSLEGGTLYEQYF	TGTGCCAGCAGCTTGGAGGGAGGGACCCTGTACGAGCAGTACTTC
TRBJ2-2	.	TRBV27	.	CASSFSTGELFF	TGTGCCAGCAGTTTCTCCACCGGGGAGCTGTTTTTT
TRBJ1-5	TRBD1	TRBV2	once	CASSVPGQGGGPQHF	TGTGCCAGCAGCGTCCCGGGACAGGGGGGAGGGCCCCAGCATTTT
TRBJ1-3	.	TRBV11-2	.	CASSRKGQDSYSGNTIYF	TGTGCCAGCAGCCGGAAGGGCCAGGACAGCTACTCTGGAAACACCATATATTTT
TRBJ2-1	TRBD2	TRBV7-8	few	CASCLGGRTYNEQFF	TGTGCCAGCTGCTTGGGCGGGAGGACCTACAATGAGCAGTTCTTC
TRBJ1-1	.	TRBV5-6	.	CASSLWQGWPEAFF	TGTGCCAGCAGCTTGTGGCAGGGATGGCCTGAAGCTTTCTTT
TRBJ2-1	TRBD2	TRBV9	.	CASSVGLAGSEQFF	TGTGCCAGCAGCGTAGGTCTAGCGGGAAGCGAGCAGTTCTTC
TRBJ1-5	.	TRBV18	.	CASSQGLNQPQHF	TGTGCCAGCTCACAGGGACTCAATCAGCCCCAGCATTTT
TRBJ1-1	.	TRBV21-1	.	CASSSPGQGGESTEAFF	TGTGCCAGCAGCAGTCCGGGACAGGGAGGGGAGAGCACTGAAGCTTTCTTT
TRBJ1-1	.	TRBV24-1	.	CATSDAGFTEAFF	TGTGCCACCAGTGACGCTGGCTTCACTGAAGCTTTCTTT
TRBJ1-2	TRBD1	TRBV10-2	.	CASSEGTGARGGYGYTF	TGCGCCAGCAGTGAGGGGACAGGGGCCCGGGGGGGATATGGCTACACCTTC
TRBJ2-3	TRBD2	TRBV7-2	.	CASSPWGLAGGRADTQYF	TGTGCCAGCAGCCCCTGGGGACTAGCGGGAGGGAGAGCAGATACGCAGTATTTT
TRBJ1-5	TRBD1	TRBV2	.	CASTRGGAGGQPQHF	TGTGCCAGCACCCGAGGAGGGGCAGGGGGACAGCCCCAGCATTTT
TRBJ1-2	.	TRBV5-6	.	CASSLRQAWYGYTF	TGTGCCAGCAGCTTGCGGCAGGCTTGGTATGGCTACACCTTC
TRBJ2-2	.	TRBV2	.	CASGQLVANTGELFF	TGTGCCAGCGGTCAACTAGTCGCGAACACCGGGGAGCTGTTTTTT
TRBJ1-3	.	TRBV5-6	.	CASSLGRVGNTIYF	TGTGCCAGCAGCTTGGGCAGGGTTGGAAACACCATATATTTT
TRBJ2-1	.	TRBV7-8	.	CASSPIADLKREQFF	TGTGCCAGCAGCCCAATAGCGGACTTAAAGAGGGAGCAGTTCTTC
TRBJ2-7	.	TRBV5-1	.	CASSQSTGTYEQYF	TGCGCCAGCAGTCAATCGACAGGAACCTACGAGCAGTACTTC
TRBJ1-1	.	TRBV5-6	.	CASSLGTVSNTEAFF	TGTGCCAGCAGCTTGGGGACAGTGTCGAACACTGAAGCTTTCTTT
TRBJ1-2	.	TRBV6-4	.	CASSEKQGTGYTF	TGTGCCAGCAGTGAAAAACAGGGAACTGGCTACACCTTC
TRBJ1-1	.	TRBV29-1	.	CSVGISKNTEAFF	TGCAGCGTTGGAATTAGTAAGAACACTGAAGCTTTCTTT
TRBJ1-1	TRBD1	TRBV7-9	.	CASSQGQGQLNTEAFF	TGTGCCAGCAGCCAGGGACAGGGACAGCTGAACACTGAAGCTTTCTTT
TRBJ1-5	.	TRBV6-5	.	CASTFDTDQPQHF	TGTGCCAGCACCTTCGACACCGATCAGCCCCAGCATTTT
TRBJ1-1	.	TRBV12-2	once	CASRLGISVRQNTEAFF	TGTGCAAGTCGCTTAGGTATTAGCGTTAGGCAGAACACTGAAGCTTTCTTT
TRBJ1-5	.	TRBV2	.	CASSEGKGGNQPQHF	TGTGCCAGCAGTGAAGGAAAGGGAGGCAATCAGCCCCAGCATTTT
TRBJ1-4	.	TRBV3-1/TRBV3-2	.	CASSQGFGVEKLFF	TGTGCCAGCAGCCAAGGTTTTGGAGTTGAAAAACTGTTTTTT
TRBJ1-1	.	TRBV5-1	.	CATGTGTEAFF	TGCGCCACCGGAACCGGGACAGAAGCTTTCTTT
TRBJ2-1	.	TRBV2	.	CASSNSNEQFF	TGTGCCAGCAGTAACAGCAATGAGCAGTTCTTC
TRBJ2-3	TRBD2	TRBV6-5	.	CASRELAGWKDTQYF	TGTGCCAGCCGAGAACTAGCGGGATGGAAAGATACGCAGTATTTT
TRBJ1-1	TRBD1	TRBV7-8	.	CATGHGENTEAFF	TGTGCGACAGGGCATGGTGAGAACACTGAAGCTTTCTTT
TRBJ2-7	TRBD1	TRBV9	.	CASSVGGQGSYEQYF	TGTGCCAGCAGCGTAGGGGGACAGGGCTCCTACGAGCAGTACTTC
TRBJ2-1	TRBD1	TRBV11-2	.	CASSLDLGTGRYNEQFF	TGTGCCAGCAGCTTAGATCTCGGGACAGGCCGATACAATGAGCAGTTCTTC